This TCR beta chain was captured by sequencing in a study of T cell repertoires in cytomegalovirus infection. As for the study in general: Matching HLA type and CMV infection were both indicated by public TCR beta signatures.

Details on this clonotype: Its antigen is as yet unknown.

From the reads, TCRdb called clonotypes with MiXCR, one entry per CDR3 protein. The sample has about 130,000 distinct CDR3 sequences, under 30% seen once. The germline V gene encodes CDR1 SGHVT and CDR2 SQSDAQ. The CDR3 extends over 14 amino acids. J lost 5 bases, V lost 5 bases, and 6 bases had no gene match. The study, taken as a whole, reports: In two of eight donors, the top clonotype was HLA-C-restricted CMV-specific.

V gene TRBV7-4 combines with J gene TRBJ1-5, with 7 bases aligning to TRBD1. What was sequenced was PBMCs, sequenced either directly or after in vitro stimulation (not recorded which). The TCR originated in a human donor in good health (CMV status not recorded). Some clones in this sample may be carry-over from other donors' samples. In DNA form, the CDR3 reads TGTGCCAGCAGCCAAGACAGGGAGGATCAGCCCCAGCATTTT. Residues: CASSQDREDQPQHF.